The 12 T cell receptor beta chains given below trace back to one sample, sequenced in a study of T cells after yellow fever vaccination. TCRdb re-called the 5' RACE reads with MiXCR, one entry per CDR3 protein. The sample gives 300,000 to 400,000 distinct CDR3 sequences, over 8.5% of which show up once; about 3% is in the top ten. This sample comprised CD4+ T cells sorted from PBMCs, obtained 45 days after the yellow fever booster vaccination. The receptors derive from a man between 18 and 35 years old who received the YFV17D yellow fever vaccine.

This clonotype was seen a few times. The rearrangement uses TRBV5-1 and TRBJ2-2; D unresolved. CDR1 and CDR2 from the germline V gene are SGHRS and YFSETQ. Trimming removed 4 bases from V and 8 bases from J, with 12 bases in between. The CDR3 runs 13 residues. The CDR3 sequence: CASSAALGGELFF. The CDR3 DNA sequence: TGCGCCAGCAGCGCCGCCCTCGGGGGGGAGCTGTTTTTT.

The rearrangement joins TRBV4-3 to TRBJ1-2; no firm D call. CDR1 and CDR2 (germline): LGHNA, YSLEER. The CDR3 is made up of 13 amino acids. V lost 1 base and J 6 bases, leaving 9 bases between the germline ends. The CDR3 DNA sequence: TGCGCCAGCAGCCAAGGTATAAAGGATGGCTACACCTTC. It specifies CASSQGIKDGYTF.

The V gene is TRBV15, the J gene TRBJ1-6; D is possibly TRBD1 (5 bases). The CDR3 is 13 amino acids. Trimming pared 0 bases from V and 9 bases from J, leaving 6 bases between. The germline gives CDR1 LNHNV, CDR2 YYDKDF (reference sequence). This CDR3 reads CATSRDRGSPLHF. The DNA for the CDR3 is TGTGCCACCAGCAGAGATAGGGGTTCACCCCTCCACTTT.

This sequence joins TRBV4-3 and TRBJ2-3, with D possibly being TRBD2 (5 bases). This CDR3 contains 15 residues. The V gene's germline CDR1 is LGHNA and CDR2 YSLEER. Trimming shortened V by 1 base and J by 4 bases, and 12 bases separated the two germline ends. In DNA form, the CDR3 reads TGCGCCAGCAGCCAAGCGGGGTCGGGGTCAGATACGCAGTATTTT. This gives the protein CASSQAGSGSDTQYF.

This clonotype was found a few times. This chain uses TRBV18 with TRBJ1-1; D unclear. Germline lookup yields CDR1 KGHSH and CDR2 LQKENI. The V end was cut by 1 base, the J end by 7 bases, with 4 bases between. The CDR3 consists of 11 residues. CDR3 sequence: CASSPQGEAFF. The CDR3, as DNA: TGTGCCAGCTCACCACAGGGTGAAGCTTTCTTT.

This clonotype was found a few times. The chain recombines TRBV25-1 with TRBJ2-2, with 12 bases that match TRBD2. CDR3 length: 20 amino acids. Germline loops: CDR1 MGHDK, CDR2 SYGVNS. Trimming removed 6 bases from V and 0 bases from J; junction bases left unmatched: 14. The CDR3 DNA is TGTGCCAGCAGCAAACTTTTAGGGACTAGCGGGTTTTCGAACACCGGGGAGCTGTTTTTT. This gives the protein CASSKLLGTSGFSNTGELFF.

This clonotype was detected only a few times. The rearrangement links TRBV18 to TRBJ2-1; 11 bases align to TRBD2. Germline CDR1 KGHSH, CDR2 LQKENI. V shed 3 bases and J 8 bases; nucleotides not matched to a gene: 3. The CDR3 is 14 amino acids. The CDR3: CASSPGLAADEQFF. CDR3 DNA: TGTGCCAGCTCACCGGGACTAGCGGCTGATGAGCAGTTCTTC.

The CDR3 DNA follows: TGTGCCAGCAGTTCCGGGACGTTCAGCGAGCAGTACTTC. Its translation: CASSSGTFSEQYF. The chain recombines TRBV12-3 or TRBV12-4 with TRBJ2-7, with D possibly being TRBD1 or TRBD2 (5 bases each). The CDR3 is 13 amino acids. The ends were cut back, 4 bases at V and 6 bases at J, with 13 bases in the middle.

This clonotype turned up a few times. This CDR3 reads CASSQAPGATTEAFF. DNA of the CDR3: TGCGCCAGCAGCCAAGCGCCAGGGGCGACCACTGAAGCTTTCTTT. The chain couples TRBV4-3 to TRBJ1-1; D possibly corresponds to TRBD1 (6 bases). The CDR3 length is 15 residues. Trimming removed 1 base from V and 4 bases from J, with 13 bases in between. Germline V gene data show CDR1 as LGHNA and CDR2 as YSLEER.

This clonotype was picked up a small number of times. The CDR3 sequence: CASRPTATNEKLFF. The CDR3 DNA reads as TGTGCCAGCAGGCCGACGGCAACTAATGAAAAACTGTTTTTT. This sequence joins TRBV2 and TRBJ1-4; D uncertain. CDR1 and CDR2 from the germline V gene are SNHLY and FYNNEI. V lost 6 bases, J lost 0 bases, and 8 bases lay in between. The CDR3 runs to 14 residues.

The chain couples TRBV6-5 to TRBJ1-2, with TRBD1 matching over 7 bases. The CDR3 spans 15 residues. Germline CDR1 reads MNHEY; CDR2 reads SVGAGI. V lost 6 bases, J lost 1 base, and 8 bases stayed unmatched. For the CDR3, the DNA is TGTGCCAGCAGCAACCGGGACAGCCTTAACTATGGCTACACCTTC. This encodes CASSNRDSLNYGYTF.

This clonotype was counted between two and nine times. The chain couples TRBV7-9 to TRBJ1-2; no clear D. The germline V gene encodes CDR1 SEHNR and CDR2 FQNEAQ (reference sequence). The germline V and J ends were trimmed by 5 bases and 8 bases, with 15 bases remaining between them. This CDR3 is 13 amino acids long. The CDR3: CASSHLEGQGYTF. The CDR3 DNA follows: TGTGCCAGCAGCCACCTCGAAGGGCAAGGCTACACCTTC. The complete variable domain, with remaining parts taken from reference TRBV7-9 and TRBJ1-2, reads DTGVSQNPRHKITKRGQNVTFRCDPISEHNRLYWYRQTLGQGPEFLTYFQNEAQLEKSRLLSDRFSAERPKGSFSTLEIQRTEQGDSAMYLCASSHLEGQGYTFGSGTRLTVV.